This TCR beta chain was profiled in a study of blood T cell repertoires in COVID-19. Trimming stripped 0 bases from V and 7 bases from J, with 13 bases between. CDR1 SGHRS and CDR2 YFSETQ come from the germline V gene. The CDR3 is made up of 15 amino acids. Clones were read by immunoSEQ multiplex PCR, and TCRdb kept only the in-frame ones, dropping some. The data hold approximately 150,000 clones, with around 84% observed a single time. Participants reported their clinical history, and cohort assignment relied on those reports. This TCR was recovered from a man in his forties or fifties who had recovered from COVID-19. The V and J genes are TRBV5-1 and TRBJ1-4; perhaps TRBD1 as D (5 bases). Specimen: PBMCs or T cells enriched from blood (not recorded which). CDR3: CASSLETENLEKLFF. Here the CDR3 DNA reads TGCGCCAGCAGCTTGGAGACAGAAAATCTTGAAAAACTGTTTTTT.